Presented here are 5 T cell receptor beta chains from one specimen sequenced in a study of T-cell reconstitution after alpha-beta-depleted transplantation in children. It was with unique molecular identifiers that the TCRbeta library was prepared. TCRdb reprocessed the PCR reads via MiXCR and lists one record per CDR3 protein. The sample contains approximately 1,000,000 distinct CDR3 sequences, around 30% of which appear only once. Here the sequenced sample was PBMCs, mostly from graft donor cells, taken 360 days after TCRalphabeta/CD19-depleted stem cell transplant. The receptors stem from a boy younger than two who had a stem cell transplant for SCID, so the T cells may come from the graft donor.

This clonotype was observed a handful of times. V is TRBV4-3 and J is TRBJ2-2; 10 nucleotides agree with TRBD1. The germline V gene encodes CDR1 LGHNA and CDR2 YSLEER. This CDR3 comprises 15 residues. J lost 5 bases, V lost 4 bases, and 4 bases had no gene match. Here the CDR3 reads CASSLRTGGTGELFF. The CDR3 DNA is TGCGCCAGCAGCCTCCGGACAGGGGGGACCGGGGAGCTGTTTTTT.

This clonotype appeared a few times. This sequence joins TRBV12-3 or TRBV12-4 and TRBJ1-5; possible D gene TRBD1, 6 bases. V was cut by 6 bases and J by 7 bases, with 16 bases left in between. This CDR3 has 14 residues. This CDR3 reads CASSVGGLEQPQHF. As DNA, the CDR3 is TGTGCCAGCAGCGTGGGGGGGCTAGAACAGCCCCAGCATTTT.

V and J are TRBV19 and TRBJ2-1; D might be TRBD1 (5 bases). The V end lost 10 bases, the J end lost 8 bases, and 15 bases lay between the germline ends. The CDR3 has 12 amino acids. The V gene's germline CDR1 is LNHDA and CDR2 SQIVND (reference sequence). The CDR3 bases are TGTGCCACAGGACACTCTTGGGATGAGCAGTTCTTC. It yields the protein CATGHSWDEQFF.

This clonotype was counted a few times. The chain has TRBV25-1 and TRBJ2-5, with D uncertain. The germline V gene encodes CDR1 MGHDK and CDR2 SYGVNS. The CDR3 spans 11 residues. V shed 1 base and J shed 7 bases, with 4 bases lying between them. The chain's CDR3 is CASSESMTQYF. The CDR3 DNA reads TGTGCCAGCAGTGAATCAATGACCCAGTACTTC.

V gene TRBV6-1 combines with J gene TRBJ2-4, with D perhaps TRBD1 or TRBD2 (5 bases each). Trimming pared 6 bases from V and 0 bases from J, leaving 21 bases between. This CDR3 spans 18 amino acids. Germline assignment: CDR1 MNHNS and CDR2 SASEGT. DNA of the CDR3: TGTGCCAGCAGCGACCGGGACGGGAAGCTACTAGCCAAAAACATTCAGTACTTC. Its protein product is CASSDRDGKLLAKNIQYF.